Included here is one T cell receptor beta chain sequence, with context. It lacks a known antigen. The record has no base qualities; no much larger clone is one base away. Other DNA sequences in the sample encode the same CDR3. The CDR3 covers 15 residues, taking in both the cysteine and the phenylalanine. Only the CDR3 DNA stays, 45 bases, in frame from base 1. CDR1 and CDR2 are drawn from the germline V gene: SGHTA, FQGNSA. The junction shows trimming of 0 bases on V and 4 bases on J, plus 12 bases between the germline ends. The data were taken from a study of T cell responses to AZD1222 COVID-19 vaccine (dated by TCRdb to 2020 to 2023). Context from the whole study: AZD1222 recipients with second doses at about 4 weeks or about 12 weeks were pooled, because spike-specific TCR depth and breadth did not differ between schedules. A total of under 250 trial participants underwent TCR sequencing, of whom 200 to 220 had received two doses of AZD1222 and 26 had received two doses of the MenACWY control vaccine. Trial participants were enrolled into age subgroups of 18-55, 56-69 and 70-plus years, which contained about 150, 27 and 61 TCR-sequenced participants, respectively.

The CDR3 regions of human TCRbeta chains were analyzed by immunosequencing. The original methods were these. TCRs in the repertoires were compared against a reference library of SARS-CoV-2-specific TCRs that had been generated with the MIRA antigen-specificity platform. Breadth was defined as the fraction of unique TCRs that were SARS-CoV-2-associated, and depth was defined as the fraction of total T cells that were SARS-CoV-2-associated. Using the MIRA data, each spike-specific TCR was mapped to the spike region that the TCR reacts to and placed in a CD4 or CD8 class. Log10-transformed breadth and depth values were compared by one-way ANOVA with Sidak's multiple comparisons tests. This is the immuneACCESS table as TCRdb keeps it, with only in-frame sequences that have V and J called. A part of the clones is gone; compared with another copy, unresolved V genes explain less than half, and the rest is unexplained. Clone size and V and J calls were adopted from that table, with D and trimming inferred from the DNA. Recorded for this sample are about 260,000 clones; 93% of them occurred a single time. Roughly 0.5% of the sample comes from the top ten.

The label giving this sample's time point can be read as: baseline before first vaccination. Vaccinee samples were obtained from the UK trials COV001 and COV002, which included a single-blind randomized controlled phase 2/3 trial of AZD1222 (ChAdOx1 nCoV-19) in healthy adults. For TCRbeta chain sequencing, PBMC samples were collected from trial participants at day 0 and at day 28 after the second dose. Points the paper makes about the study in general: After two AZD1222 doses, spike-specific TCR breadth and depth were significantly higher than at day 0 and than in MenACWY recipients. Conclusions about previously exposed vaccinees were limited because only six or seven AZD1222 recipients were SARS-CoV-2 seropositive at baseline. The whole spike protein was spanned by vaccine-associated CD4 TCRs, and dominant responses were seen in regions 160-218 and 743-854. Because no day 14 peak-response samples were available, repertoires were characterized only after the peak T cell response. The 56-69-year group was small, and its depth increase did not reach significance, likely because of low power. Participants were mostly white British, with more females than males. The authors suggested clonal diversity may have been underestimated. Epitopes outside the regions mutated in the B.1.351 and B.1.1.7 variants were reportedly recognized by nearly half of the unique spike-specific TCRs.

The sequencing used peripheral blood, collected on day 0 of AZD1222 vaccination. The chain is made from TRBV7-2 and TRBJ1-2, with the D segment identity uncertain. This clonotype originated in an adult in good health. The CDR3 region: CASSLARRQTYGYTF. The base sequence is TGTGCCAGCAGCTTAGCGCGGCGGCAGACCTATGGCTACACCTTC.